Below, 16 T cell receptor beta chains from the same sample are listed, as sequenced in a study of PD-1 blockade in mismatch repair-deficient tumors. The method was immunoSEQ multiplex PCR; TCRdb's version includes in-frame clones alone and lacks a portion of them. The repertoire consists of approximately 60,000 clones, with around 88% occurring once and the leading ten covering around 13%. The material sequenced was peripheral blood, taken 52 weeks after starting pembrolizumab. The receptor set was obtained from an adult with mismatch repair-deficient cancer.

Here the CDR3 DNA reads TGCGCCAGCAGCCCCGACAGGGACTACGAGCAGTACTTC. Translated, it gives CASSPDRDYEQYF. The chain has TRBV4-3 and TRBJ2-7; 7 positions match TRBD1. The trim removed 4 bases at V and 3 bases at J, leaving 3 bases unmatched. The CDR3 length is 13 residues. Germline loops: CDR1 LGHNA, CDR2 YSLEER.

The rearrangement links TRBV9 to TRBJ1-3; D not resolved. This CDR3 has 15 amino acids. Germline CDR1 SGDLS, CDR2 YYNGEE. V was trimmed by 0 bases and J by 0 bases, leaving 7 bases between them. The CDR3 loop is CASSVGGTSGNTIYF. CDR3 DNA: TGTGCCAGCAGCGTAGGGGGAACCTCTGGAAACACCATATATTTT.

J is TRBJ2-1 and V is TRBV5-1; 14 bases fit TRBD2. With V trimmed by 4 bases and J by 6 bases, 6 bases remained unmatched. Germline CDR1 SGHRS, CDR2 YFSETQ. This CDR3 comprises 16 residues. The CDR3 here is CASSPPGLAGANEQFF. The CDR3 bases are TGCGCCAGCAGCCCGCCGGGACTAGCGGGAGCCAATGAGCAGTTCTTC. The full variable domain, in which reference TRBV5-1 and TRBJ2-1 provide the parts outside the CDR3, is KAGVTQTPRYLIKTRGQQVTLSCSPISGHRSVSWYQQTPGQGLQFLFEYFSETQRNKGNFPGRFSGRQFSNSRSEMNVSTLELGDSALYLCASSPPGLAGANEQFFGPGTRLTVL.

Here the CDR3 DNA reads TGCGCCAGCAGCTTGAATCAGGGGACGGATACGCAGTATTTT. Translating it yields CASSLNQGTDTQYF. The chain employs TRBV5-1 and TRBJ2-3, with D maybe TRBD1 (6 bases). In germline, CDR1 is SGHRS, CDR2 YFSETQ. Trimming removed 1 base at V and 6 bases at J, with 12 bases between. The length of the CDR3 is 14 residues.

This chain joins TRBV2 and TRBJ2-6; 8 bases align to TRBD1. The CDR3 runs 14 residues. V shed 6 bases and J 2 bases; nucleotides not matched to a gene: 0. Germline V gives CDR1 SNHLY, CDR2 FYNNEI. The CDR3 here is CASRDRAGANVLTF. The DNA for the CDR3 is TGTGCCAGCAGGGACAGGGCTGGGGCCAACGTCCTGACTTTC.

In this sample, this clone turned up a few times. The chain is built from TRBV6-1 and TRBJ2-7; 7 bases align to TRBD2. The CDR3 has 15 amino acids. V trimming: 4 bases; J trimming: 2 bases; junction bases outside the gene matches: 8. Germline CDR1 is MNHNS and CDR2 is SASEGT. Written as DNA, the CDR3 is TGTGCCAGCAGTGGGTGGGGCGGGGGTCCCTACGAGCAGTACTTC. Translated: CASSGWGGGPYEQYF.

The V call is TRBV29-1, the J call TRBJ1-1; TRBD1 might be the D (5 bases). Germline loops: CDR1 SQVTM, CDR2 ANQGSEA. There are 14 residues in the CDR3. V lost 7 bases and J lost 4, with 19 bases in between. Here the CDR3 DNA reads TGCAGCGGCCCCAAGAGAGGGACCGGCACTGAAGCTTTCTTT. The encoded protein is CSGPKRGTGTEAFF.

This chain links TRBV7-9 with TRBJ2-7, with 8 bases that match TRBD1. The CDR3 is made up of 17 amino acids. CDR1 is SEHNR, CDR2 FQNEAQ, per germline (reference sequence). Trimming at V came to 3 bases and at J to 0 bases, leaving 10 bases not matched to a gene. The CDR3 coding sequence is TGTGCCAGCAGCTTCCTCGGGGACAGGTCCTTCTCCTACGAGCAGTACTTC. As protein: CASSFLGDRSFSYEQYF.

This clone was counted only a few times. The V and J genes are TRBV6-5 and TRBJ2-1; the D call may be TRBD1 or TRBD2 (5 bases each). In germline, CDR1 is MNHEY, CDR2 SVGAGI. The CDR3 has 14 residues. The V and J ends lost 7 bases and 3 bases respectively, with 13 bases between them. CDR3 nucleotides: TGTGCCAGCACCGCAAAGAGGGGCTACAATGAGCAGTTCTTC. Protein product: CASTAKRGYNEQFF.

The rearrangement uses TRBV5-1 and TRBJ2-1; possibly TRBD1 or TRBD2 for D (5 bases each). Germline V gene sequence: CDR1 SGHRS, CDR2 YFSETQ. V lost 1 base, J lost 4 bases, and 15 bases lay in between. CDR3 length: 16 residues. CDR3 amino acids: CASSLFMPGPYNEQFF. The CDR3 DNA reads TGCGCCAGCAGCTTGTTTATGCCGGGACCATACAATGAGCAGTTCTTC.

The chain recombines TRBV29-1 with TRBJ2-5; 10 nucleotides align to TRBD1. This CDR3 has 16 residues. The V gene's germline CDR1 is SQVTM and CDR2 ANQGSEA. Germline trimming cut 6 bases from V and 5 bases from J; bases unmatched to any gene: 15. CDR3 coding DNA: TGCAGCGTGGCCCCGGGACAGGGGCAGGGTCGGGAGACCCAGTACTTC. This codes for CSVAPGQGQGRETQYF.

This rearrangement joins TRBV5-6 to TRBJ2-1; D is unresolved. The CDR3 is made up of 11 amino acids. The germline V and J ends were trimmed by 4 bases and 8 bases, with 7 bases remaining between them. CDR1 is SGHDT, CDR2 YYEEEE, per germline. This chain's CDR3 is CASSRWDEQFF. The CDR3 DNA is TGTGCCAGCAGCCGCTGGGATGAGCAGTTCTTC.

The V call is TRBV5-4, the J call TRBJ1-4; TRBD1 matches 9 bases. There are 17 residues in the CDR3. The germline CDR1 and CDR2 sequences are SGHNT and YYREEE (reference sequence). Trimming removed 2 bases from V and 8 bases from J; junction bases left unmatched: 13. DNA of the CDR3: TGTGCCAGCAGCTTCACACCACGGACAGGGGCGGACGAAAAACTGTTTTTT. Translating gives CASSFTPRTGADEKLFF.

The chain employs TRBV5-6 and TRBJ2-7; TRBD1 aligns across 7 bases. J gave up 7 bases and V 2 bases, and 12 bases lay outside the gene matches. CDR3 length: 15 residues. Per germline, CDR1 SGHDT and CDR2 YYEEEE. CDR3 sequence reads: CASSFPGQTFIEQYF. The CDR3 DNA is TGTGCCAGCAGCTTCCCGGGACAGACCTTTATTGAGCAGTACTTC.

This rearrangement joins TRBV7-9 to TRBJ1-2; D might be TRBD1 (5 bases). Per germline, CDR1 SEHNR and CDR2 FQNEAQ (reference sequence). V was cut by 1 base and J by 8 bases, with 11 bases left in between. The CDR3 totals 13 residues. CDR3 nucleotide sequence: TGTGCCAGCAGCTTAGTAGGGGTGGAGGGCTACACCTTC. Encoded protein: CASSLVGVEGYTF.

This clone was detected once. V usage is TRBV30 and J usage is TRBJ1-4; 8 positions match TRBD1. The CDR3 extends over 14 amino acids. Per germline, CDR1 GTSNPN and CDR2 SVGIG (reference sequence). The J segment lost 5 bases and the V segment lost 5 bases, leaving 7 bases of the junction unmatched. The CDR3 protein is CAWSAGDRNEKLFF. The CDR3 nucleotides read TGTGCCTGGTCCGCCGGGGACAGGAATGAAAAACTGTTTTTT.